This TCR beta chain was captured in a study of cytomegalovirus exposure and HLA in healthy donors (dated by TCRdb to about 2017). About the study as a whole: An earlier analysis of approximately 640 of the donors reported approximately 270 Gb of sequence data and 100 million to 130 million unique TCR beta sequences from some 180 million T cells. An earlier analysis of approximately 500 of the donors applied high-throughput TCR beta sequencing to assess whether each TCR beta V gene segment acted as functional or pseudogenic. To study patterns of TCR occurrence, a later analysis re-analyzed previously published TCR beta repertoires from 650 to 750 donors and added high-resolution HLA genotyping. Approximately 310 gigabases of sequencing data and tens of millions of unique TCR sequences were included in an early release covering 550 to 650 HLA-typed donors. Of the roughly 400 genotyped donors, approximately 83% fell in the genetic ancestry cluster associated with self-reported Caucasian donors. To predict cytomegalovirus infection status, the study brought together high-throughput TCR immunosequencing, statistical association of individual TCRs with disease status, and machine learning. In addition to the first cohort of around 670 subjects, a separate validation cohort of around 110 different subjects was used. Rather than drawing on any new phenotypic data, the later analysis identified candidate immune exposures from TCR beta sequences and the way those sequences occurred across donors. A later genetic analysis used genome-wide SNP genotypes for 398 of the 666 donors, treating that subset as a discovery cohort. Typing coverage varied by locus: roughly 629-640 donors for A, B, C, DRB1 and DQB1; 500 to 550 for DQA1; more than 600 for DPA1; approximately 450 for DPB1. Across approximately 420 genotyped donors of the cohort, an average of approximately 220,000 unique TCR beta nucleotide sequences per donor were sequenced, and 15% to 20% of those sequences were non-productive. Every discovery cohort repertoire had been produced on one sequencing platform. Donor age, sex, ethnicity and CMV serostatus were compiled together with the repertoire data. HLA typing included class I and class II loci at four-digit resolution. A handful of DR-DQ haplotypes were handled as single units for association and clustering because linkage in the cohort was strong. The study was designed to test whether signatures of past pathogen exposure could be identified by cataloging public T cell receptors. The study used immunosequencing to profile the T cell repertoires of some 600 subjects and linked those repertoires to cytomegalovirus serostatus. The study at large found these results: Because counts were too low, about 17 rarely observed V segments, including chromosome 9 orphons, were excluded from the earlier analysis of 587 of the donors. The only immune exposure information available for the cohort was CMV serostatus. Most TCR sequences were seen in very few donors, while some public TCRs were found in many individuals. This cohort had only TCR beta chains sequenced, and the lack of alpha or paired-chain data limited which features could be detected. A further reported finding was that TCR beta sequences accurately predicted the HLA-A and HLA-B alleles for most subjects in the first cohort. Most CMV-associated TCR beta chains appeared to be HLA-restricted in a later analysis, and the HLA associations seemed to be driven largely by CMV exposure. In an earlier analysis of approximately 590 of the donors, most TCR beta V segments appeared in productive rearrangements about 90% or about 30% of the time, broadly matching IMGT annotations. Presence/absence analyses assumed roughly uniform sequencing depth across donors, an assumption that may not hold. Because HLA typing was missing for some donors at each locus, association tests included only the typed subset. It was suggested by the authors that the approach could potentially be generalized to other disease states and immunological phenotypes. When HLA alleles, especially DR and DQ, strongly co-occurred, TCR associations were difficult to assign to individual alleles. Specific HLA alleles were associated with 15,000 to 20,000 TCR beta sequences at a false discovery rate of 0.05 in a later analysis. A cluster of highly shared sequence variants was judged likely to be a technical artifact of the sequencing pipeline. A later genetic analysis reported fewer N-insertions in productive TCRs among donors in an Asian-associated ancestry cluster than the roughly 700-donor mean. A few of the identified cytomegalovirus-associated TCR beta chains were confirmed in vitro to be specific for cytomegalovirus antigens. Compared with equally common non-associated chains, HLA-associated TCR beta chains in a later analysis were more clonally expanded and had lower generation probabilities. In a later genetic analysis, a missense DCLRE1C variant was associated with V-gene and J-gene trimming of TCR beta chains, and the association was replicated in an independent cohort. In the study, 150 to 200 TCR beta chains were listed as associated with cytomegalovirus. The classifier was reported to diagnose cytomegalovirus status with high specificity and sensitivity in both the original cohort and the validation cohort. In a later analysis, TCR association rates were found to vary across HLA loci, with the most associated TCRs seen for DRB1 alleles and the fewest for HLA-C alleles. In a later analysis, several top co-occurrence clusters were reported to appear linked to parvovirus B19, influenza, CMV and Epstein-Barr virus. The 87-base-pair reads could not distinguish some IMGT-functional V segments, including TRBV6-2 and TRBV6-3, so those segments were excluded. Correlated functional status among segregating V segments might be attributable to linkage disequilibrium, but an unknown experimental factor could not be ruled out.

This clone showed up just a few times. The clone's antigen remains unknown. Per-base qualities were not stored, and no clone one base away is much larger. The library was built by means of the immunoSEQ multiplex PCR assay. The multiplex PCR relied on a mix of 60 forward primers for TCR Vbeta segments and 13 reverse primers for TCR Jbeta segments. The CDR3 region of rearranged TCR beta genes was amplified from genomic DNA by a multiplex PCR assay. The Illumina HiSeq System was used to sequence the amplified TCR beta libraries as 87-base-pair reads. In the original analysis: A later analysis tallied tens of millions of unique TCR beta chains across the 600 to 700 repertoires, and about 12 million of those chains were shared by two or more donors. To remove PCR and sequencing errors, raw reads were error-corrected and collapsed into unique sequences using a nearest-neighbor algorithm that merged closely related sequences. CDR3 sequences were aligned to IMGT reference sequences to assign V, D and J gene segments. For a sequence to be retained, a match of at least six nucleotides was required to both a V gene segment and a J gene segment. A rearrangement counted as productive if the CDR3 had no stop codons and remained in frame with V and J, and every other rearrangement counted as non-productive. CDR3 was defined according to IMGT convention as the region running from the second conserved V-encoded cysteine to the conserved J-encoded phenylalanine. The earlier analysis of 450 to 750 of the donors excluded any sequence lacking an unambiguous match to a single V gene segment. In an earlier analysis of a few hundred of the donors, V segments were called functional above 56.7% productive rearrangements and were called segregating when the between-donor standard deviation exceeded 5%. A statistical classification framework was built to diagnose cytomegalovirus status from the catalog of TCR beta chain sequences. In a later analysis, V and J genes were assigned by comparing TCR nucleotide sequences against IMGT/GENE-DB human TR gene sequences. The TCRdist pipeline was used in a later analysis to assign CDR3 sequences and most-parsimonious VDJ recombination scenarios. In a later analysis, each TCR beta chain was defined by its CDR3 amino acid sequence together with its V-gene family, and reads lacking a unique V-gene family were excluded. In a later analysis, a few hundred highly shared, low-generation-probability nucleotide sequences were removed to address suspected cross-contamination and a sequencing artifact. For each public chain, a later analysis derived a clonal expansion index from normalized ranks of inferred template counts within each repertoire. Generation probabilities in a later analysis came from a VDJ recombination model fitted to out-of-frame rearrangements, and those results were checked against IGoR. Hypergeometric tests were used in a later analysis to score TCR-TCR, TCR-HLA and TCR-CMV co-occurrence, with a repertoire-size bias correction applied to the TCR pairs. In a later analysis, false discovery rates were estimated by permuting HLA or CMV assignments 20 times. In a later analysis, co-occurring TCRs were grouped with DBSCAN, and TCRdist sequence similarity was added when clustering was performed within HLA-allele-positive subsets. Co-occurrence clustering excluded repertoires with fewer than 30,000 or more than 120,000 public chains, plus five with anomalous nucleotide sharing. As stored in TCRdb, this immuneACCESS dataset retains in-frame rearrangements with V and J assigned. A fraction of the clones does not appear; measured against another copy, unresolved V genes explain less than half of the discrepancy, and the remainder lacks a known reason. V and J calls and clone size follow that table, whereas D and trimming were derived from the DNA. Here the sample has about 55,000 clones; approximately 80% occur a single time. The ten most abundant clones make up roughly 1.5% of the sample.

The germline V gene encodes CDR1 MGHRA and CDR2 YSYEKL. Deletion took 2 bases off V and 4 bases off J, with a span of 14 bases between the germline ends. The CDR3, cysteine through phenylalanine, is 15 amino acids long. Of all the DNA, just the CDR3 is kept, 45 bases in frame from base 1. The cohort was made up of approximately 670 healthy bone marrow donors. All cohort members were sampled while nominally healthy, although unrecorded immune exposures were likely present. The donor was CMV seronegative and belonged to the group of 352 seronegative cohort members. Each donor provided a peripheral blood sample, and peripheral blood mononuclear cells were used for TCR beta sequencing. Genomic DNA extraction from the blood cell samples was performed with the Qiagen DNeasy Blood Extraction Kit.

The source is a female donor in good health and CMV-seronegative. The rearrangement combines TRBV4-1 with TRBJ1-2; TRBD1 could be the D gene, as 5 bases match. Sequenced sample: PBMCs. The DNA sequence is given as TGCGCCAGCAGCCAACCCCGAGGGGAGGGCTATGGCTACACCTTC. Its protein is CASSQPRGEGYGYTF.